The T cell receptor (beta chain) under discussion was sequenced for a study of blood T cell repertoires in COVID-19. Study-level background: Both acute and convalescent COVID-19 samples were obtained from the United States, Italy and Spain. PBMCs, B-cell-depleted T cells, or T cells were the source of the cDNA or gDNA that made up the material.

In the original workflow: By means of reference gene primer amplification, nucleated cell counts were estimated. Sequencing used immunoSEQ multiplex PCR; TCRdb keeps in-frame clones, though not all of them. V and J calls and clone size are as listed in that table; D and trimming were resolved from the DNA. The sample holds 150,000 to 200,000 clones, around four fifths seen once. With V trimmed by 8 bases and J by 7 bases, 4 bases remained unmatched. In germline, CDR1 is MNHNS, CDR2 SASEGT. This CDR3 has 13 amino acids. The specimen sequenced was peripheral blood. The V and J genes are TRBV6-1 and TRBJ1-6, with 8 bases matching TRBD1. The sequence derives from a woman aged 25 to 39 with acute or convalescent COVID-19. This CDR3 reads CASQGTGNSPLHF. CDR3 DNA: TGTGCCAGCCAAGGGACAGGAAATTCACCCCTCCACTTT.